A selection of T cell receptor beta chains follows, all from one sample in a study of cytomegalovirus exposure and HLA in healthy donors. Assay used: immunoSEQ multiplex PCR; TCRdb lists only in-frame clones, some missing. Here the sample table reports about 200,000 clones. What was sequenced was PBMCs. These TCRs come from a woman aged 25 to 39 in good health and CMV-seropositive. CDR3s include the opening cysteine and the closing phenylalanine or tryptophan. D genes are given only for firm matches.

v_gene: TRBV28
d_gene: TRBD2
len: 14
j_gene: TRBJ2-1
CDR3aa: CASRKGLAYNEQFF
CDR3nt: TGTGCCAGCAGAAAAGGACTAGCCTACAATGAGCAGTTCTTC

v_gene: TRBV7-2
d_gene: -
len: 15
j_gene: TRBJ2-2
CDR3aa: CASSLRGGNTGELFF
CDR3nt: TGTGCCAGCAGCTTAAGGGGGGGGAACACCGGGGAGCTGTTTTTT

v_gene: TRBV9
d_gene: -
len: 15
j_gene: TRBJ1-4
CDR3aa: CASSAETGLSGKLFF
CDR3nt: TGTGCCAGCAGCGCAGAAACAGGGCTTTCGGGAAAACTGTTTTTT

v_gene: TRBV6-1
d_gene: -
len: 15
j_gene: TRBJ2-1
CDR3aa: CASSEDSSSYNEQFF
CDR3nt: TGTGCCAGCAGTGAAGACTCAAGCTCCTACAATGAGCAGTTCTTC

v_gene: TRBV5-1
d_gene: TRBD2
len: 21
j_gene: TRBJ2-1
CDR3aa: CASSPRGTSGGHRSSYNEQFF
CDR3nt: TGCGCCAGCAGCCCCCGTGGAACTAGCGGGGGGCACCGCAGCTCCTACAATGAGCAGTTCTTC

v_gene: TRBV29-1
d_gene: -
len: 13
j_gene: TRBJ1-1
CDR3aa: CSVRTALNTEAFF
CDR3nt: TGCAGCGTTCGGACAGCTTTGAACACTGAAGCTTTCTTT

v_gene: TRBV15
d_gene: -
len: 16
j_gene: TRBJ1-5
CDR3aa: CATSRVWGVGNQPQHF
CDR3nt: TGCGCCACCAGCAGAGTTTGGGGGGTGGGCAATCAGCCCCAGCATTTT

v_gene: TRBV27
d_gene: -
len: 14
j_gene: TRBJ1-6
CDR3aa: CASSLVGNNSPLHF
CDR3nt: TGTGCCAGCAGTTTAGTCGGGAATAATTCACCCCTCCACTTT

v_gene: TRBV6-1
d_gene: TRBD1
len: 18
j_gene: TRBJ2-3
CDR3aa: CASSEMDDRVVLGDTQYF
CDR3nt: TGTGCCAGCAGTGAGATGGACGACAGGGTGGTTTTGGGAGATACGCAGTATTTT

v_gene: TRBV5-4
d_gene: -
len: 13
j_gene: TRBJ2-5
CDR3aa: CASSFVSQETQYF
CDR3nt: TGTGCCAGCAGCTTCGTCTCTCAAGAGACCCAGTACTTC

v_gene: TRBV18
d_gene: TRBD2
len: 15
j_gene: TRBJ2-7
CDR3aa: CASSPTSGSSYEQYF
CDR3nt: TGTGCCAGCTCACCTACTAGCGGGAGTTCCTACGAGCAGTACTTC

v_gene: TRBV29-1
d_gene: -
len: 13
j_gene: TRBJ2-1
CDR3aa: CSAAEEQYNEQFF
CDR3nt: TGCAGCGCCGCCGAGGAGCAGTACAATGAGCAGTTCTTC

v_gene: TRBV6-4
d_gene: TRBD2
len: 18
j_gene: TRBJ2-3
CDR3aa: CASSRTSGGLINTDTQYF
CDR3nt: TGTGCCAGCAGCAGGACTAGCGGGGGCCTAATTAACACAGATACGCAGTATTTT

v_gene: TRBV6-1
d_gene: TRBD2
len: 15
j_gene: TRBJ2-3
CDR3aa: CASSAWTSPTDTQYF
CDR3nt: TGTGCCAGCAGTGCTTGGACTAGCCCCACAGATACGCAGTATTTT

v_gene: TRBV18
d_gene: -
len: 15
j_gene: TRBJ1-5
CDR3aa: CASSPLREGGQPQHF
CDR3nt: TGTGCCAGCTCACCACTAAGGGAAGGAGGCCAGCCCCAGCATTTT

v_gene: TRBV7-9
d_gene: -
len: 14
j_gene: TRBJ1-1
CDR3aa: CASSPTVSFSEAFF
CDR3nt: TGTGCCAGCAGCCCGACAGTGTCTTTCTCTGAAGCTTTCTTT

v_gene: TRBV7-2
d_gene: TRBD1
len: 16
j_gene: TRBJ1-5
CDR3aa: CASSLLGTGSNQPQHF
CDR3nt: TGTGCCAGCAGCTTATTAGGGACAGGTAGCAATCAGCCCCAGCATTTT

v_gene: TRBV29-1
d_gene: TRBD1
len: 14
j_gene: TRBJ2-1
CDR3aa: CSAGDRVRMNEQFF
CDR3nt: TGCAGCGCCGGAGACAGGGTTCGAATGAATGAGCAGTTCTTC

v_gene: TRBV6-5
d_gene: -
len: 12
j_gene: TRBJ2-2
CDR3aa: CASSYGPGELFF
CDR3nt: TGTGCCAGCAGTTACGGTCCCGGGGAGCTGTTCTTT

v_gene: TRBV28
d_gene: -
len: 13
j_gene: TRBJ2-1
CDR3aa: CASTAVSHNEQFF
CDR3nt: TGTGCCAGCACTGCAGTTTCCCACAATGAGCAGTTCTTC

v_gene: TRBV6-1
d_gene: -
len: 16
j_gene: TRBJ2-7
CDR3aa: CASSEGGGGDPYEQYF
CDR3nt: TGTGCCAGCAGTGAAGGGGGAGGGGGGGACCCCTACGAGCAGTACTTC

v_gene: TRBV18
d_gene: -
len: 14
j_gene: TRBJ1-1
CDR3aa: CASSAGVMNTEAFF
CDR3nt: TGTGCCAGCTCAGCAGGGGTCATGAACACTGAAGCTTTCTTT

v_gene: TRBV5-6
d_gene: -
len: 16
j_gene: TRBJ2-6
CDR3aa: CASSLVGGSGANVLTF
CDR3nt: TGTGCCAGCAGCTTGGTTGGGGGGTCTGGGGCCAACGTCCTGACTTTC

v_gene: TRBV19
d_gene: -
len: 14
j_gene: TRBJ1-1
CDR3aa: CASSPRRLEVEAFF
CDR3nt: TGTGCCAGTAGCCCGCGTCGTCTAGAAGTTGAAGCTTTCTTT

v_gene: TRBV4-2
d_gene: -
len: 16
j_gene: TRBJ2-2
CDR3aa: CASSQKEAGNTGELFF
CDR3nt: TGTGCCAGCAGCCAAAAGGAAGCGGGGAACACCGGGGAGCTGTTTTTT

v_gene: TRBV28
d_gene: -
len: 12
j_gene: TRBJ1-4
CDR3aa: CATAAQQEKLFF
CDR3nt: TGTGCCACCGCGGCCCAGCAGGAAAAACTGTTTTTT

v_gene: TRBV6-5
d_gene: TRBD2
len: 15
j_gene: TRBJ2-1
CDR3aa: CASSYLGTSNNEQFF
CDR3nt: TGTGCCAGCAGTTACTTGGGGACTAGCAACAATGAGCAGTTCTTC

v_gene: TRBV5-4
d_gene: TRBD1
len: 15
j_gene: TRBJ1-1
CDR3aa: CASSHRGQGNTEAFF
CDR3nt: TGTGCCAGCAGCCATCGGGGACAGGGGAACACTGAAGCTTTCTTT

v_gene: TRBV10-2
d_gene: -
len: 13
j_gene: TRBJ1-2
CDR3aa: CASSKVEGYGYTF
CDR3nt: TGCGCCAGCTCGAAAGTTGAGGGCTATGGCTACACCTTC

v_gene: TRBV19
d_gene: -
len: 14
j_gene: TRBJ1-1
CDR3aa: CASSAGGWGTEAFF
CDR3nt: TGTGCCAGTAGTGCGGGGGGCTGGGGCACTGAAGCTTTCTTT

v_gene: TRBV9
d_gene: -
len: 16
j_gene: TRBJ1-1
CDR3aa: CASSVGMLYGVTEAFF
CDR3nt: TGTGCCAGCAGCGTCGGGATGTTATATGGGGTCACTGAAGCTTTCTTT

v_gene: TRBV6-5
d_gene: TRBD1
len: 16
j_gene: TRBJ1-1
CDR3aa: CASSYGMGTGLAEAFF
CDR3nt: TGTGCCAGCAGTTACGGGATGGGGACAGGTCTCGCTGAAGCTTTCTTT

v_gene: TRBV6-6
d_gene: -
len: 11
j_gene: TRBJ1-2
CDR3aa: CASTAVYGYTF
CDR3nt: TGTGCCAGCACCGCAGTCTATGGCTACACCTTC

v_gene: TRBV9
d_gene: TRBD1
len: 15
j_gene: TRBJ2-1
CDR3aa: CASSPRDRTYNEQFF
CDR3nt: TGTGCCAGCAGCCCCCGGGACAGGACCTACAATGAGCAGTTCTTC

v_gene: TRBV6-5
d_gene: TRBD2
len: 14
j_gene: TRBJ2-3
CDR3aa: CASRLGGYLDTQYF
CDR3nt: TGTGCCAGCAGACTGGGGGGGTATTTAGATACGCAGTATTTT

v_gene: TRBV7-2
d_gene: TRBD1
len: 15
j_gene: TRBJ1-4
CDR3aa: CASSSRQGSNEKLFF
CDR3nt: TGTGCCAGCAGCTCCCGACAGGGGTCTAATGAAAAACTGTTTTTT

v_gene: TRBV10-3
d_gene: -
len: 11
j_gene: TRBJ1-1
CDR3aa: CAIGHYTEAFF
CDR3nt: TGTGCCATAGGACATTATACTGAAGCTTTCTTT

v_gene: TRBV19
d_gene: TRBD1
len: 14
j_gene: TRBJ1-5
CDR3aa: CASNRQGASQPQHF
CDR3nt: TGTGCCAGTAACAGACAGGGGGCGAGTCAGCCCCAGCATTTT

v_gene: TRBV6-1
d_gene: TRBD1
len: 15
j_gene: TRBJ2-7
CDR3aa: CASSPRDRGAYEQYF
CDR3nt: TGTGCCAGCAGTCCCCGGGACAGGGGGGCCTACGAGCAGTACTTC

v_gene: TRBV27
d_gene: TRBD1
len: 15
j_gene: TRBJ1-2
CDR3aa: CASSGTRQGVRGYTF
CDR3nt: TGTGCCAGCAGTGGAACTAGACAGGGGGTGAGAGGCTACACCTTC

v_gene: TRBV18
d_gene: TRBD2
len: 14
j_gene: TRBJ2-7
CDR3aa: CASSGGLERYEQYF
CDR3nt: TGTGCCAGCTCGGGGGGACTAGAGCGGTACGAGCAGTACTTC

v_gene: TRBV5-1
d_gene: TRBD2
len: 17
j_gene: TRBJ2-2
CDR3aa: CASSSKVGGPITGELFF
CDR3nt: TGCGCCAGCAGCTCGAAAGTGGGAGGGCCGATCACCGGGGAGCTGTTTTTT